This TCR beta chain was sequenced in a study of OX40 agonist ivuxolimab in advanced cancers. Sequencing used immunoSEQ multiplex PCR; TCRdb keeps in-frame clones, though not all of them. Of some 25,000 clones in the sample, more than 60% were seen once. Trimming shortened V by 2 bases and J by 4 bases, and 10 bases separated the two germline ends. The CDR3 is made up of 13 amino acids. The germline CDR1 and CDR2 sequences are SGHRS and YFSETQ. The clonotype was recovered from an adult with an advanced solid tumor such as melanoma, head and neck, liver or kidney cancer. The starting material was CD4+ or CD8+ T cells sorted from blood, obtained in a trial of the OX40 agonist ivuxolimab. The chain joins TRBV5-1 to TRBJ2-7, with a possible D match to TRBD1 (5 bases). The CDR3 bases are TGCGCCAGCAGCTTTGGGTCAGGGTACGAGCAGTACTTC. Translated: CASSFGSGYEQYF.